This T cell receptor (beta chain) was sequenced for a study of blood T cell repertoires in COVID-19. Germline V gene data show CDR1 as KGHDR and CDR2 as SFDVKD. Trimming cost V 5 bases and J 1 base; bases outside gene matches: 11. The CDR3 is 18 residues long. This table comes from immunoSEQ multiplex PCR, and its TCRdb copy is limited to in-frame clones, with some not included. The profile covers about 73,000 clones, with roughly nine tenths appearing a single time and around 10% taken by the ten largest. The V and J genes are TRBV24-1 and TRBJ2-3; 10 bases agree with TRBD2. This TCR derives from a man older than 75 with acute or convalescent COVID-19. Source material: peripheral blood. CDR3 in DNA: TGTGCCACCAGTGTCCAGGCGGGTCTAGCGGGAGGCACAGATACGCAGTATTTT. It codes for CATSVQAGLAGGTDTQYF.